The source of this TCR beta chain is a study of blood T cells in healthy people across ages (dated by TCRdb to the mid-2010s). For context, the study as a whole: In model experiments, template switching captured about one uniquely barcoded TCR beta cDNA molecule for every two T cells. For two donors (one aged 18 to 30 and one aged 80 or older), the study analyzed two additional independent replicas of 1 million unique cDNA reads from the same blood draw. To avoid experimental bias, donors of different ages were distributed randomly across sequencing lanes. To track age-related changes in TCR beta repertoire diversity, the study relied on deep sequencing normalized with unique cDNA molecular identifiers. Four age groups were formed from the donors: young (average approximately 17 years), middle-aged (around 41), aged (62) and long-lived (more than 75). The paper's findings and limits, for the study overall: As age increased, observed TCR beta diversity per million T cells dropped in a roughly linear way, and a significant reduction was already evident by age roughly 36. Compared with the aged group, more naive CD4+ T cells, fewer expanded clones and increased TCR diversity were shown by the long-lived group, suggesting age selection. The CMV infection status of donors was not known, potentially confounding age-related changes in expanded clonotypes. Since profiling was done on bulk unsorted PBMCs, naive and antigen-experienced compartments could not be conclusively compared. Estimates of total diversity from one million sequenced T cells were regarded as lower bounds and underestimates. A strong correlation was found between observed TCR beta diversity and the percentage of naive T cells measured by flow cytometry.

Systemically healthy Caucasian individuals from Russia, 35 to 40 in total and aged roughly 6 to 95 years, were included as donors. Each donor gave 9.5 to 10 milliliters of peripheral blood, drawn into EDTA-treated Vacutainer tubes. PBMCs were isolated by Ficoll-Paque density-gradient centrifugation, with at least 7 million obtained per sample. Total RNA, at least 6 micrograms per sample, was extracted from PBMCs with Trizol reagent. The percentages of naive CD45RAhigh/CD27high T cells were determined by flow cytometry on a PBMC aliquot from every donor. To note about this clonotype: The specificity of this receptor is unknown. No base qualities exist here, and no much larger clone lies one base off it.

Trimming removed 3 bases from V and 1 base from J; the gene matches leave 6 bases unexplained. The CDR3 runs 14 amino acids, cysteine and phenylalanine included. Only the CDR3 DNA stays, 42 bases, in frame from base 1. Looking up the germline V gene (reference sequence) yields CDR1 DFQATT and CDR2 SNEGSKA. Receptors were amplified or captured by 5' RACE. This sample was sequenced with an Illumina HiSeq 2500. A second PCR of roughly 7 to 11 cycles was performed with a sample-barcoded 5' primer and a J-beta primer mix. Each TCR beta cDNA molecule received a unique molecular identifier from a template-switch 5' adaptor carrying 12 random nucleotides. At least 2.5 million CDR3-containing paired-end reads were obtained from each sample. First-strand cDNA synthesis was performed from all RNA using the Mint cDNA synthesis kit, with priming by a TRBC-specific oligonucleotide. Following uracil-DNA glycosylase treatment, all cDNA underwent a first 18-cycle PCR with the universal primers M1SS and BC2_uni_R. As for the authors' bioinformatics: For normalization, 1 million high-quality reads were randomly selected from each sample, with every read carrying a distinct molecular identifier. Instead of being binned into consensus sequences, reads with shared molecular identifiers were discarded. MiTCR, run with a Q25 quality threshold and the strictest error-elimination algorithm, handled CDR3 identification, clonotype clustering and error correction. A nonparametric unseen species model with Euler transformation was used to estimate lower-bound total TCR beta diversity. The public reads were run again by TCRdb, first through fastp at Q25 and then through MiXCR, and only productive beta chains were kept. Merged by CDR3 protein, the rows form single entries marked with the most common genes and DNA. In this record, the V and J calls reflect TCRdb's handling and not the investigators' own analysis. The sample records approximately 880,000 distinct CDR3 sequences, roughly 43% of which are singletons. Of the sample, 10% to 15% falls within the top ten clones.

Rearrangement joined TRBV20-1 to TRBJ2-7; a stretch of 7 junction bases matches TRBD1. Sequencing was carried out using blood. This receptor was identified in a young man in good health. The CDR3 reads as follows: CSASTTGESYEQYF. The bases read TGCAGTGCTAGCACTACAGGGGAGTCCTACGAGCAGTACTTC.